This T cell receptor beta chain was recovered during a study of cytomegalovirus exposure and HLA in healthy donors. Study details: A prior study identified approximately 110 million unique TCR beta sequences from 190 million or so T cells.

This clone was seen more than once but under ten times. Antigen specificity is unknown. V shed 0 bases and J shed 4 bases, with 12 bases lying between them. Germline V gives CDR1 LGHNA, CDR2 YNFKEQ. This CDR3 spans 15 amino acids. Overall study findings and caveats: The listing of 150 to 200 TCR beta chains classed them as cytomegalovirus-associated. Equally common other TCR beta chains were less clonally expanded than HLA-associated ones, a later analysis found.

This PCR relied on a set of 60 Vbeta primers and 13 Jbeta primers. Assay used: immunoSEQ multiplex PCR; TCRdb lists only in-frame clones, some missing. The sample records approximately 170,000 clones, roughly 79% being singletons. This sequence joins TRBV4-2 and TRBJ1-2; D is possibly TRBD1 (5 bases). Sequenced material: PBMCs. The clonotype comes from a woman aged 35 to 49 in good health and CMV-seropositive. CDR3 sequence: CASSQDKGFSYGYTF. The CDR3 DNA sequence: TGTGCCAGCAGCCAAGATAAGGGGTTCTCCTATGGCTACACCTTC.